The 30 T cell receptor beta chains below come from one sample, sequenced in a study of neurological immune-mediated disorders (dated by TCRdb to about 2019). Libraries were constructed by 5' RACE. Sequencing took place on an Illumina HiSeq 2500. TCRdb handled the public reads itself, with Q25 trimming in fastp and clone calling in MiXCR, and kept productive beta chains. When rows share a CDR3 protein, they turn into one entry using the most common DNA and genes. Here the sample has 30,000 to 40,000 distinct CDR3 sequences; around 10% occur a single time. Approximately 4% of the sample is in the top ten clones. Per the publication, the time point label means: technical triplicate 1. The specimen was PBMCs. These receptors came from a man aged 55 to 69 with HTLV-1-associated myelopathy (HAM/TSP).

This clonotype occurred many times. One junction end disagrees with the germline gene, perhaps due to a read error. The rearrangement uses TRBV7-9 and TRBJ2-5, with D perhaps TRBD2 (7 bases). The CDR3 extends over 14 amino acids. The germline CDR1 and CDR2 sequences are SEHNR and FQNEAQ (reference sequence). The CDR3, as DNA: TGTGCCACCAGCTTAGGGGGGGGACAAGAGACCCAGTACTTC. This gives the protein CATSLGGGQETQYF.

By sample fraction, this clonotype is large. The genes are TRBV7-9 and TRBJ2-7; 9 bases are shared with TRBD1. V lost 10 bases and J lost 5; bases outside the gene matches: 9. Germline V gene lookup returns CDR1 SEHNR and CDR2 FQNEAQ (reference sequence). The CDR3 is 13 amino acids. The CDR3 bases are TGTGCCACAGTCCAGGACAGGGGCCACGAGCAGTACTTC. It codes for CATVQDRGHEQYF.

This clonotype was seen ten or more times. V is TRBV20-1 and J is TRBJ2-7, with 7 positions matching TRBD2. The junction had 6 bases not matched to a gene; V was cut back by 7 bases and J by 0 bases. Germline V gives CDR1 DFQATT, CDR2 SNEGSKA (reference sequence). CDR3 length: 13 residues. As DNA, the CDR3 is TGCAGTGGTGCGGGAGAGACCTCCTACGAGCAGTACTTC. It is translated as CSGAGETSYEQYF.

In its sample, this clonotype was seen many times. J is TRBJ1-2 and V is TRBV3-1; a weak D match, TRBD1 (6 bases). V lost 2 bases, J lost 8 bases, and 12 bases lay in between. The V gene's germline CDR1 is LGHDT and CDR2 YNNKEL (reference sequence). The CDR3 contains 13 residues. The CDR3: CASSQPGDIGYTF. The CDR3, as DNA: TGTGCCAGCAGCCAACCAGGGGATATCGGCTACACCTTC. Full variable domain (outside the CDR3, taken from reference TRBV3-1 and TRBJ1-2): DTAVSQTPKYLVTQMGNDKSIKCEQNLGHDTMYWYKQDSKKFLKIMFSYNNKELIINETVPNRFSPKSPDKAHLNLHINSLELGDSAVYFCASSQPGDIGYTFGSGTRLTVV.

This chain joins TRBV2 and TRBJ1-5; 8 bases match TRBD1. The CDR3 is made up of 15 amino acids. V was clipped by 5 bases and J by 5 bases; unmatched bases: 8. Germline V gives CDR1 SNHLY, CDR2 FYNNEI. DNA of the CDR3: TGTGCCAGCAGTCTCAGGGGGCGCGGGGATCAGCCCCAGCATTTT. Residues: CASSLRGRGDQPQHF.

This clonotype has at least ten counts. This chain uses TRBV20-1 with TRBJ2-1, with a weak D call TRBD2 (5 bases). Trimming stripped 6 bases from V and 4 bases from J, with 19 bases between. This CDR3 contains 15 residues. CDR1 is DFQATT and CDR2 is SNEGSKA in the germline V gene (reference sequence). CDR3 nucleotide sequence: TGCAGTGCCGGGGAGCGTCTATCGAGGTACAATGAGCAGTTCTTC. Residues: CSAGERLSRYNEQFF.

The chain carries TRBV18 and TRBJ1-6; D is possibly TRBD1 (6 bases). The CDR3 extends over 16 amino acids. Trimming removed 2 bases at V and 7 bases at J, with 15 bases between. Germline-derived CDR1 and CDR2 are KGHSH and LQKENI. CDR3 sequence (DNA): TGTGCCAGCTCACCATCCGTGGGGGGCACCAATTCACCCCTCCACTTT. The encoded protein is CASSPSVGGTNSPLHF. The variable domain in full, completed from reference TRBV18 and TRBJ1-6, reads NAGVMQNPRHLVRRRGQEARLRCSPMKGHSHVYWYRQLPEEGLKFMVYLQKENIIDESGMPKERFSAEFPKEGPSILRIQQVVRGDSAAYFCASSPSVGGTNSPLHFGNGTRLTVT.

This clonotype appeared a single time. DNA of the CDR3: TGTGCCAGCAACTCATCTAGCGGGAGGATGACTGGGACCCAGTACTTC. Translating gives CASNSSSGRMTGTQYF. This chain uses TRBV7-2 with TRBJ2-5; TRBD2 matches at 11 bases. This CDR3 region has 16 residues. The trim removed 7 bases at V and 7 bases at J, leaving 14 bases unmatched. The germline CDR1 and CDR2 sequences are SGHTA and FQGNSA.

This chain uses TRBV20-1 with TRBJ2-5, with 9 bases lining up with TRBD2. CDR3 length equals 14 residues. Germline assignment: CDR1 DFQATT and CDR2 SNEGSKA (reference sequence). J gave up 5 bases and V 2 bases, and 6 bases lay outside the gene matches. This CDR3 reads CSARQGAGGETQYF. DNA for the CDR3: TGCAGTGCTAGACAAGGGGCGGGGGGGGAGACCCAGTACTTC.

This clonotype appeared many times. V is TRBV20-1 and J is TRBJ2-7; maybe TRBD2 (6 bases). Per germline, CDR1 DFQATT and CDR2 SNEGSKA (reference sequence). The V gene lost 3 bases and the J gene lost 0 bases, with 12 bases spanning the gap. The CDR3 has 14 amino acids. The CDR3 sequence is CSASGTSSSYEQYF. For the CDR3, the DNA is TGCAGTGCTAGTGGGACTTCCAGCTCCTACGAGCAGTACTTC.

The table lists this clonotype with many counts. The J gene is TRBJ2-1, the V gene TRBV20-1, with TRBD2 matching over 14 bases. The J segment lost 8 bases and the V segment lost 6 bases, leaving 6 bases of the junction unmatched. Looked up from germline, CDR1 is DFQATT and CDR2 is SNEGSKA (reference sequence). This CDR3 region has 14 residues. This CDR3 is CSATGLAGGYEQFF. The CDR3 DNA reads TGCAGTGCAACCGGACTAGCGGGAGGCTATGAGCAGTTCTTC.

The table lists this clonotype with many counts. The rearrangement links TRBV12-3 or TRBV12-4 to TRBJ2-5; D gene unclear. The CDR3 runs to 12 residues. The V gene lost 3 bases and the J gene lost 3 bases, with 5 bases spanning the gap. Written as DNA, the CDR3 is TGTGCCAGCAGTTTTCGAGAAGAGACCCAGTACTTC. It codes for CASSFREETQYF.

On this clonotype itself: This may arise from a read error, as a much more abundant clone is one base away. The CDR3 does not close with the conserved phenylalanine or tryptophan, likely indicating a read error. The rearrangement links TRBV20-1 to TRBJ2-2; TRBD2 agrees at 10 bases. This CDR3 is built from 17 residues. Germline CDR1 reads DFQATT; CDR2 reads SNEGSKA (reference sequence). The J segment lost 5 bases and the V segment lost 4 bases, leaving 13 bases of the junction unmatched. This CDR3 is CSAIASGRARWTGELFV. CDR3 nucleotides: TGCAGTGCTATCGCGAGCGGGAGGGCAAGGTGGACCGGGGAGCTGTTTGTT.

There are a few counts of this clonotype. The chain employs TRBV5-5 and TRBJ2-3, with unresolved D. The CDR3 runs to 14 residues. Trimming stripped 4 bases from V and 1 base from J, with 10 bases between. Per the germline V gene, CDR1 is SGHKS and CDR2 is YYEKEE (reference sequence). The CDR3 loop reads CASSRRMRTDTQYF. CDR3 coding DNA: TGTGCCAGCAGCAGACGGATGCGCACAGATACGCAGTATTTT.

This clonotype was found many times. The chain links TRBV20-1 to TRBJ2-1; 7 bases match TRBD2. CDR1 is DFQATT, CDR2 SNEGSKA, per germline (reference sequence). The length of the CDR3 is 14 residues. V gave up 3 bases and J gave up 0 bases; unmatched junction bases: 2. This chain's CDR3 is CSARGGSSYNEQFF. In DNA, the CDR3 is TGCAGTGCTAGGGGAGGGAGCTCCTACAATGAGCAGTTCTTC.

This clonotype was detected many times. V and J are TRBV5-1 and TRBJ1-2; a possible D gene is TRBD1 (6 bases). CDR3 size: 14 residues. Germline values: CDR1 SGHRS, CDR2 YFSETQ. Trimming removed 0 bases at V and 7 bases at J, with 13 bases between. CDR3 nucleotides: TGCGCCAGCAGCTTGGGGACAGATCAGCTTGGCTACACCTTC. Translated: CASSLGTDQLGYTF.

This clonotype appeared many times. The chain couples TRBV10-2 to TRBJ1-2; TRBD1 might be the D (5 bases). The CDR3 runs to 14 residues. V was trimmed by 7 bases and J by 5 bases, leaving 17 bases between them. In germline, CDR1 is WSHSY, CDR2 SAAADI. CDR3 protein: CASIDTGRRYGYTF. CDR3 in DNA: TGCGCCAGCATAGATACAGGACGGAGATATGGCTACACCTTC.

This clonotype was counted many times. The chain employs TRBV2 and TRBJ2-7; 12 bases map to TRBD2. Unmatched junction bases numbered 2, after V lost 6 bases and J lost 2 bases. The CDR3 is made up of 14 amino acids. Looked up from germline, CDR1 is SNHLY and CDR2 is FYNNEI. The CDR3 DNA sequence: TGTGCCAGCAGGAGGACTAGCGGGACCTACGAGCAGTACTTC. The encoded protein is CASRRTSGTYEQYF.

This clonotype was recorded many times. V gene TRBV6-1 combines with J gene TRBJ2-3; 8 bases line up with TRBD1. This CDR3 has 15 amino acids. From germline, CDR1 is MNHNS and CDR2 SASEGT. The V and J ends lost 6 bases and 1 base, in that order; junction bases with no gene match: 6. CDR3 amino acids: CASRDGQGGTDTQYF. In nucleotides, the CDR3 is TGTGCCAGCAGGGACGGACAGGGAGGCACAGATACGCAGTATTTT.

This clonotype has a count of ten or more. The V gene is TRBV20-1, the J gene TRBJ2-3, with a possible D match to TRBD1 (6 bases). Germline V lookup: CDR1 DFQATT, CDR2 SNEGSKA (reference sequence). Between the trimmed V and J ends, which lost 6 bases and 2 bases, there was a span of 18 bases. CDR3 length: 15 amino acids. The CDR3 DNA reads as TGCAGTGCGGTTCCAGGGGCGAGGGACACAGATACGCAGTATTTT. Amino acid sequence: CSAVPGARDTDTQYF.

This clonotype has ten or more counts. The chain has TRBV5-1 and TRBJ2-5, with D uncertain. The CDR3 runs 11 residues. Germline CDR1 and CDR2: SGHRS and YFSETQ. The germline V and J ends were trimmed by 5 bases and 4 bases, with 6 bases remaining between them. The CDR3 sequence: CASRAAETQYF. The CDR3 region has the DNA TGCGCCAGCAGGGCCGCAGAGACCCAGTACTTC.

CDR3 nucleotides: TGTGCCAGCGACTTCTTACCTAACACTGAAGCTTTCTTT. This sequence encodes CASDFLPNTEAFF. The V gene is TRBV6-1, the J gene TRBJ1-1, with D hard to call. Looked up from germline, CDR1 is MNHNS and CDR2 is SASEGT. Trimming removed 8 bases at V and 2 bases at J, with 12 bases between. The CDR3 extends over 13 amino acids.

The table lists this clonotype with many counts. The chain employs TRBV5-1 and TRBJ2-7, with D perhaps matching TRBD1 (6 bases). Per germline, CDR1 SGHRS and CDR2 YFSETQ. This CDR3 contains 15 residues. V was cut by 0 bases and J by 3 bases, with 13 bases left in between. The CDR3 sequence: CASSLASGTLYEQYF. The DNA for the CDR3 is TGCGCCAGCAGCTTGGCTTCCGGGACACTCTACGAGCAGTACTTC.

This clonotype was observed at least ten times. This chain connects TRBV29-1 to TRBJ2-7, with 10 nucleotides matching TRBD2. Per the germline V gene, CDR1 is SQVTM and CDR2 is ANQGSEA. The CDR3 consists of 13 residues. The trim removed 7 bases at V and 6 bases at J, leaving 9 bases unmatched. In DNA form, the CDR3 reads TGCAGCGCCGGTTGGGGGACTAGCGCCGAGCAGTACTTC. Its translation: CSAGWGTSAEQYF.

This clonotype was recorded at least ten times. The rearrangement joins TRBV29-1 to TRBJ2-1; 7 bases align to TRBD2. Germline V gene sequence: CDR1 SQVTM, CDR2 ANQGSEA. V gave up 4 bases and J gave up 2 bases; unmatched junction bases: 2. This CDR3 contains 13 residues. The CDR3, as DNA: TGCAGCGTTGCGGGAGGCACCTACAATGAGCAGTTCTTC. This sequence encodes CSVAGGTYNEQFF.

This clonotype was seen a handful of times. The CDR3 nucleotides read TGTGCCAGCAGCTTAGAGGGCACAGATACGCAGTATTTT. It codes for CASSLEGTDTQYF. The chain combines TRBV11-2 with TRBJ2-3; D is unresolved. CDR3 length equals 13 residues. Per the germline V gene, CDR1 is SGHAT and CDR2 is FQNNGV. V was clipped by 0 bases and J by 1 base, with 2 bases between them.

In its sample, this clonotype was seen many times. The gene calls are TRBV6-5 and TRBJ2-1; the match to TRBD1 covers 7 bases. The CDR3 consists of 12 residues. Losses at the gene ends were 7 bases for V and 9 bases for J; bases not matched to a gene: 6. Germline loops: CDR1 MNHEY, CDR2 SVGAGI. The DNA for the CDR3 is TGTGCCAGCAAAACAGGGGTTCGTGAGCAGTTCTTC. Translated: CASKTGVREQFF.

V and J are TRBV4-2 and TRBJ2-2, with D tentatively TRBD1 (6 bases). Germline lookup yields CDR1 LGHNA and CDR2 YNFKEQ. V gave up 4 bases and J gave up 3 bases, with 15 bases separating them. The CDR3 extends over 16 amino acids. The CDR3 is CASSRDGQLDTGELFF. The CDR3 DNA follows: TGTGCCAGCAGCCGCGACGGACAGCTAGACACCGGGGAGCTGTTTTTT.

This clonotype has at least ten counts. V usage is TRBV6-1 and J usage is TRBJ2-7; D call uncertain. Germline V lookup: CDR1 MNHNS, CDR2 SASEGT. The CDR3 is made up of 14 amino acids. The V and J ends lost 2 bases and 5 bases respectively, with 13 bases between them. The CDR3 region has the DNA TGTGCCAGCAGTGAAATGGTAGGGTTCGACGAGCAGTACTTC. Translation gives CASSEMVGFDEQYF.

This clonotype was observed many times. The chain has TRBV6-8 and TRBJ2-7; 7 bases match TRBD2. There are 16 residues in the CDR3. CDR1 and CDR2 (germline): MNHGY, SAAAGT. Trimming took 3 bases from V and 3 from J; bases not matched to a gene: 11. The CDR3 spells CASSYDSFGGSYEQYF. CDR3 bases: TGTGCCAGCAGTTATGACTCGTTCGGCGGGAGCTACGAGCAGTACTTC.